A single sample is the source of the 5 T cell receptor beta chains below, sequenced in a study of T cells in Graves' hyperthyroidism and ophthalmopathy. Researchers took RNA transcripts and amplified the TCR beta CDR3 regions from them. The HTBI primer set served for first-round RT-PCR of the TCR CDR3. TCRdb independently ran MiXCR on the multiplex PCR reads; one entry per CDR3 protein. Of more than 550,000 distinct CDR3 sequences listed, under 20% were seen once; the top ten hold approximately 16%. The sample consisted of blood. These receptors were obtained from a woman between 45 and 60 years old with Graves' hyperthyroidism that later progressed to Graves' ophthalmopathy.

In this sample, this clonotype turned up many times. The genes are TRBV30 and TRBJ1-4, with D possibly TRBD1 on 5 matching bases. The germline CDR1 and CDR2 sequences are GTSNPN and SVGIG (reference sequence). The ends were cut back, 4 bases at V and 4 bases at J, with 16 bases in the middle. This CDR3 is 15 amino acids long. The chain's CDR3 is CAWTPDRGVNEKLFF. DNA for the CDR3: TGTGCCTGGACTCCGGACCGGGGGGTTAATGAAAAACTGTTTTTT.

As regards this clonotype: The missing conserved phenylalanine or tryptophan at the end of this CDR3 makes a read error likely. The J gene is TRBJ1-2, the V gene TRBV12-3 or TRBV12-4; perhaps TRBD1 as D (6 bases). There are 13 residues in the CDR3. Deletions cut 7 bases from V and 6 bases from J, with 15 bases between. The CDR3 DNA sequence: TGTGCCAGCAAGACCGGACAGAATCATGGCTACACCCTC. Its translation is CASKTGQNHGYTL.

This chain uses TRBV6-1 with TRBJ2-3; 8 bases are a match to TRBD2. The junction had 7 bases not matched to a gene; V was cut back by 6 bases and J by 2 bases. The CDR3 contains 15 residues. CDR1 is MNHNS, CDR2 SASEGT, per germline. The CDR3 sequence: CASSVERGNTDTQYF. The CDR3, as DNA: TGTGCCAGCAGCGTTGAGCGGGGGAACACAGATACGCAGTATTTT.

This clonotype was seen at least ten times. This sequence joins TRBV9 and TRBJ1-1, with D perhaps matching TRBD1 (6 bases). Germline lookup yields CDR1 SGDLS and CDR2 YYNGEE. The CDR3 contains 16 residues. V was shortened by 0 bases and J by 1 base, with 13 bases between the two germline ends. The CDR3 bases are TGTGCCAGCAGCGTAGGCCGGGGGCTGGGGAACACTGAAGCTTTCTTT. This gives the protein CASSVGRGLGNTEAFF.

This clonotype was recorded at least ten times. This rearrangement joins TRBV28 to TRBJ2-3; D is uncertain. There are 15 residues in the CDR3. The V end lost 6 bases, the J end lost 3 bases, and 16 bases lay between the germline ends. From germline, CDR1 is MDHEN and CDR2 SYDVKM. CDR3 bases: TGTGCCAGCAGCCCCGGTGGGGAAGGGACAGATACGCAGTATTTT. Translation gives CASSPGGEGTDTQYF. The full variable domain, in which reference TRBV28 and TRBJ2-3 provide the parts outside the CDR3, is DVKVTQSSRYLVKRTGEKVFLECVQDMDHENMFWYRQDPGLGLRLIYFSYDVKMKEKGDIPEGYSVSREKKERFSLILESASTNQTSMYLCASSPGGEGTDTQYFGPGTRLTVL.